Here is one T cell receptor (beta chain) with its context. Its antigen remains unidentified. This sample was taken from a study of graft-versus-host responses after intestinal transplantation. Study results and caveats: GvH clones detected in recipient marrow included some appearing first in ileum or blood.

Deletions cut 4 bases from V and 1 base from J, with 11 bases between. This CDR3 is built from 13 residues. Germline CDR1 reads SQVTM; CDR2 reads ANQGSEA. Here immunoSEQ multiplex PCR was the method, and the copy in TCRdb shows in-frame clones only, minus some. The table has around 99,000 clones, just over 90% seen once; the top ten hold about 2%. This specimen was unstimulated CD8+ T cells sorted from spleen or lymph node cells, taken before intestinal transplant. The J gene is TRBJ2-7, the V gene TRBV29-1; maybe TRBD2 (5 bases). The clonotype comes from a human donor who received an intestinal transplant. This CDR3 is CSVASGESYEQYF. CDR3 coding DNA: TGCAGCGTTGCCAGCGGTGAGTCCTACGAGCAGTACTTC.